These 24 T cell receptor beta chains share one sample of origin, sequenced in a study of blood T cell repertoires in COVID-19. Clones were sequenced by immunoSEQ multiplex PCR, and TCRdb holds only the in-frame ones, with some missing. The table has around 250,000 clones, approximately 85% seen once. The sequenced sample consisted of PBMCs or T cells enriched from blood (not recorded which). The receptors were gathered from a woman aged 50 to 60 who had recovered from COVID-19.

The CDR3 nucleotides read TGTGCCAGCAGCGAACCACCGACGGACCCCCCAAGGAGGGCTTTCTTT. This codes for CASSEPPTDPPRRAFF. The genes are TRBV27 and TRBJ1-1; D not certain. The V gene lost 6 bases and the J gene lost 11 bases, with 28 bases spanning the gap. This CDR3 comprises 16 residues. Per the germline V gene, CDR1 is MNHEY and CDR2 is SMNVEV (reference sequence).

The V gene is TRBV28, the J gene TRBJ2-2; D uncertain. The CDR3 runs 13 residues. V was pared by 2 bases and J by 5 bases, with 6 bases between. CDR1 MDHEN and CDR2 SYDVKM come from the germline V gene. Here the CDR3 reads CASSLLGTGELFF. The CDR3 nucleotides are TGTGCCAGCAGTTTACTAGGAACCGGGGAGCTGTTTTTT.

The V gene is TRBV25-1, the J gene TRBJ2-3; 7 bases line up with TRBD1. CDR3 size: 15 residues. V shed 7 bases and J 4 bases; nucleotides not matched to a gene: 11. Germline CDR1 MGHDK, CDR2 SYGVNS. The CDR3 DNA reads TGTGCCAGCACGAGGGCCCAGGGGGTCGCAGATACGCAGTATTTT. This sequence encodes CASTRAQGVADTQYF.

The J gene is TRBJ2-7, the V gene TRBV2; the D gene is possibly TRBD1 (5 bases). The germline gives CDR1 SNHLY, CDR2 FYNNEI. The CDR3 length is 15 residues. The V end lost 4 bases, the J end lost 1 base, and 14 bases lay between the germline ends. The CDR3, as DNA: TGTGCCAGCAGTGCCCGGCATTCAGGGTCCTACGAGCAGTACTTC. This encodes CASSARHSGSYEQYF.

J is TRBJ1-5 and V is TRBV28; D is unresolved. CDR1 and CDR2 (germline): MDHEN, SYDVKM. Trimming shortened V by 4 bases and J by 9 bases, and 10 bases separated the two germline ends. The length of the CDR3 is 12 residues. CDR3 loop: CASSYPRGPQHF. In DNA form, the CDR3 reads TGTGCCAGCAGTTACCCGAGAGGGCCCCAGCATTTT. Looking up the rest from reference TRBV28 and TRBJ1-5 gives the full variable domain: DVKVTQSSRYLVKRTGEKVFLECVQDMDHENMFWYRQDPGLGLRLIYFSYDVKMKEKGDIPEGYSVSREKKERFSLILESASTNQTSMYLCASSYPRGPQHFGDGTRLSIL.

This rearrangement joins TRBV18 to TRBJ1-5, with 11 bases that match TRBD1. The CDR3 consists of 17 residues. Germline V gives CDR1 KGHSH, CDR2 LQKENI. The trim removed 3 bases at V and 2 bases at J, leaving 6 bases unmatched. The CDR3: CASSPGRTGGGNQPQHF. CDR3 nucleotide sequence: TGTGCCAGCTCACCGGGAAGGACAGGGGGCGGCAATCAGCCCCAGCATTTT.

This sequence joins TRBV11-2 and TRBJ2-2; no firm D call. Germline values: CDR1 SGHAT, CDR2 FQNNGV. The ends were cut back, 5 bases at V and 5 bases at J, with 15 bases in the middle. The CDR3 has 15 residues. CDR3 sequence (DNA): TGTGCCAGCAGCCTGTTCAGCGCAATGACCGGGGAGCTGTTTTTT. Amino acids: CASSLFSAMTGELFF.

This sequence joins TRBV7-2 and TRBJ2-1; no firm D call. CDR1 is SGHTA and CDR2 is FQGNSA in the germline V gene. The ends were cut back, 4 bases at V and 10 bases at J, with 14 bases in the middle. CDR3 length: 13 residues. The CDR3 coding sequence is TGTGCCAGCAGCTCCCTTGGGCCGACCGAGCAGTTCTTC. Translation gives CASSSLGPTEQFF.

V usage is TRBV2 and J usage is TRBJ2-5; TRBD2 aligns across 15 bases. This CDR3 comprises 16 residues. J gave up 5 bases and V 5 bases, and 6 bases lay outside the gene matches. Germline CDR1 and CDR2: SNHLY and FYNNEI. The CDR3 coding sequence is TGTGCCAGCAGTCGGACTAGCGGGAGGGCCGATGAGACCCAGTACTTC. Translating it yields CASSRTSGRADETQYF.

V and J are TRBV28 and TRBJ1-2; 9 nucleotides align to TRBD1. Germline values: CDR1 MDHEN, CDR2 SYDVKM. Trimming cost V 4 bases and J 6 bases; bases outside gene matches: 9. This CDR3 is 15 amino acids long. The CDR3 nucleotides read TGTGCCAGCAGTTCCGACGACACAGGGGGCCATGGCTACACCTTC. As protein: CASSSDDTGGHGYTF.

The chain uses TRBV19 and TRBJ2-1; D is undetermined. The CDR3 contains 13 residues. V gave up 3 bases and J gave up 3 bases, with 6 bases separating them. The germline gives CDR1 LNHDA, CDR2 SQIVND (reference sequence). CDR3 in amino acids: CASSISLYNEQFF. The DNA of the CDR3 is TGTGCCAGTAGTATTTCACTCTACAATGAGCAGTTCTTC.

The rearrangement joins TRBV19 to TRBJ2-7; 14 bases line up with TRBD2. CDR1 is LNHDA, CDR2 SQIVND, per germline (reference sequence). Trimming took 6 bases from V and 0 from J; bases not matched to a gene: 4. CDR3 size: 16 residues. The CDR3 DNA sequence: TGTGCCAGTAGCATGACTAGCGGGAGGGTCTCCTACGAGCAGTACTTC. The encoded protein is CASSMTSGRVSYEQYF.

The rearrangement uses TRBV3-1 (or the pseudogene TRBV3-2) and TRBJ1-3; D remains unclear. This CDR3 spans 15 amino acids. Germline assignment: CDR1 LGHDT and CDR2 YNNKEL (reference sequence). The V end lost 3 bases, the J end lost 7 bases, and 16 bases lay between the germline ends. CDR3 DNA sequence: TGTGCCAGCAGCCAGCAAATAGACGGCGGGAACACCATATATTTT. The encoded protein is CASSQQIDGGNTIYF.

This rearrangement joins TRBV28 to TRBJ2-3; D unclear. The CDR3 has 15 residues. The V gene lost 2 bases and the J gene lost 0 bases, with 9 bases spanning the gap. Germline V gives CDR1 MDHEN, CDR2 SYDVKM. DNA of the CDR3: TGTGCCAGCAGTTTAGTCGGTCCTAGCACAGATACGCAGTATTTT. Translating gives CASSLVGPSTDTQYF.

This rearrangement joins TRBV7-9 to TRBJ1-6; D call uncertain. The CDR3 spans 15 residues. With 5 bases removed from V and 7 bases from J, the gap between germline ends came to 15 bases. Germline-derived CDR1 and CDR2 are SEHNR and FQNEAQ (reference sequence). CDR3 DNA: TGTGCCAGCAGCGCGTCCGAGGCCCCCAATTCACCCCTCCACTTT. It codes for CASSASEAPNSPLHF.

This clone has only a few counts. The CDR3 is CASSPPNYNEQFF. In DNA form, the CDR3 reads TGTGCCAGCTCACCCCCTAACTACAATGAGCAGTTCTTC. The chain has TRBV18 and TRBJ2-1; D is uncertain. The length of the CDR3 is 13 residues. Trimming stripped 3 bases from V and 3 bases from J, with 6 bases between. Germline V CDR1 and CDR2: KGHSH, LQKENI.

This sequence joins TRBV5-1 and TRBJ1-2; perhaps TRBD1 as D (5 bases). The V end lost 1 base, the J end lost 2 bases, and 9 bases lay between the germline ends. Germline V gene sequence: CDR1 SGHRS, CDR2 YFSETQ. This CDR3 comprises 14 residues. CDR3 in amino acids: CASSLSQVNYGYTF. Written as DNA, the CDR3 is TGCGCCAGCAGCTTGTCACAGGTGAACTATGGCTACACCTTC.

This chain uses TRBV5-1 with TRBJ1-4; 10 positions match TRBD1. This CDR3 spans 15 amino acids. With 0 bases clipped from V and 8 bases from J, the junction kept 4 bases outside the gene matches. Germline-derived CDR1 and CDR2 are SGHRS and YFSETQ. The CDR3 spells CASSLVGQGREKLFF. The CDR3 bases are TGCGCCAGCAGCTTGGTGGGACAGGGGAGAGAAAAACTGTTTTTT.

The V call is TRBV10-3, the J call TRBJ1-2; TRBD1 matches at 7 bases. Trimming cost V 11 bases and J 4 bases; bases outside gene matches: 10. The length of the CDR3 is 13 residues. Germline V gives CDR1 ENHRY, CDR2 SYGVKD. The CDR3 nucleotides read TGTGCCCTTCGACAGGGTGGTACCTATGGCTACACCTTC. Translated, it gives CALRQGGTYGYTF.

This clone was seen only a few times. The CDR3 nucleotides read TGTGCCAGCAGCTTATTAGCCCGGACGAACACCGGGGAGCTGTTTTTT. Its protein is CASSLLARTNTGELFF. The chain carries TRBV7-2 and TRBJ2-2, with D unclear. The CDR3 length is 16 residues. Trimming took 2 bases from V and 0 from J, leaving 10 bases between them. Germline loops: CDR1 SGHTA, CDR2 FQGNSA.

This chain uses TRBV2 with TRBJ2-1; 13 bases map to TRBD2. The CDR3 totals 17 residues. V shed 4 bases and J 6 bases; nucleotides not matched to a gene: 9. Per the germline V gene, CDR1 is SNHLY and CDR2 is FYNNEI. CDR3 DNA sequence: TGTGCCAGCAGTGCACTAGCGGGAGGGCTAGTTGCCAATGAGCAGTTCTTC. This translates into CASSALAGGLVANEQFF. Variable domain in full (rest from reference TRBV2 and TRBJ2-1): EPEVTQTPSHQVTQMGQEVILRCVPISNHLYFYWYRQILGQKVEFLVSFYNNEISEKSEIFDDQFSVERPDGSNFTLKIRSTKLEDSAMYFCASSALAGGLVANEQFFGPGTRLTVL.

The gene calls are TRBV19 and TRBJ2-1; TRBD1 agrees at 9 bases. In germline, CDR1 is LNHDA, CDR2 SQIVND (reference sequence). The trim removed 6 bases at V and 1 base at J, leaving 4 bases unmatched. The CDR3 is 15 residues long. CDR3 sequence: CASRDRGGSYNEQFF. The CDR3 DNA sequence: TGTGCCAGTAGGGACAGGGGAGGGTCCTACAATGAGCAGTTCTTC.

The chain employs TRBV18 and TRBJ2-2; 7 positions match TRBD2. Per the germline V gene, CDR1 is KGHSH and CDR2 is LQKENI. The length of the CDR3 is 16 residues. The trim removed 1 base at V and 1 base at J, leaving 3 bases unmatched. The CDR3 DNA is TGTGCCAGCTCACCACGCGGCGGGGGGAACACCGGGGAGCTGTTTTTT. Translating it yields CASSPRGGGNTGELFF.

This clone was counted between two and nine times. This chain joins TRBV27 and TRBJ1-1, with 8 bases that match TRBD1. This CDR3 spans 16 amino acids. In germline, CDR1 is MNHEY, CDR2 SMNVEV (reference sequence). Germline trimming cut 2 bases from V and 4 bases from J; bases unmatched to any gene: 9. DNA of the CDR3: TGTGCCAGCAGTTTAGGCCAGGGGGCTCGCGTCACTGAAGCTTTCTTT. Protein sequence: CASSLGQGARVTEAFF.